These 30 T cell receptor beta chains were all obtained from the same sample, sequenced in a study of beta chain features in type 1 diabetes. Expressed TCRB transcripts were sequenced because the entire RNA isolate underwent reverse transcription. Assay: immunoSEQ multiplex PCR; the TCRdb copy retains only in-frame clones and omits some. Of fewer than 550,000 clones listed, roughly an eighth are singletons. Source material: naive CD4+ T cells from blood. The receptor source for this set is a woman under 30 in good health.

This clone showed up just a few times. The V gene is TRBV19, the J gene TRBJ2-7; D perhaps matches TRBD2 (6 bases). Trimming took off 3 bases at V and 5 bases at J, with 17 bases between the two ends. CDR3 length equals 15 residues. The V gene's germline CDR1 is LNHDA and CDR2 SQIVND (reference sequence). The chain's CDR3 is CASSIVREPFHEQYF. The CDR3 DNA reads TGTGCCAGTAGTATTGTGCGGGAACCTTTCCACGAGCAGTACTTC.

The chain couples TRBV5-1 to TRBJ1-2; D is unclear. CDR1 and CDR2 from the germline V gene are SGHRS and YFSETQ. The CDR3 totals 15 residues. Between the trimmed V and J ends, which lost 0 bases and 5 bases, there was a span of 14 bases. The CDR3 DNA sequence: TGCGCCAGCAGCTTGGGGAACCCCGGCCCATATGGCTACACCTTC. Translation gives CASSLGNPGPYGYTF. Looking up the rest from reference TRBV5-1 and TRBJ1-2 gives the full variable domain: KAGVTQTPRYLIKTRGQQVTLSCSPISGHRSVSWYQQTPGQGLQFLFEYFSETQRNKGNFPGRFSGRQFSNSRSEMNVSTLELGDSALYLCASSLGNPGPYGYTFGSGTRLTVV.

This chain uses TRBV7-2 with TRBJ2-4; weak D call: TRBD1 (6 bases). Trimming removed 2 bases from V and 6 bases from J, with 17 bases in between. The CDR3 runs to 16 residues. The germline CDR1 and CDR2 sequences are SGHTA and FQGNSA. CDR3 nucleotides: TGTGCCAGCAGCTTAATGGTTCAGGGGTTAGGAAACATTCAGTACTTC. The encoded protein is CASSLMVQGLGNIQYF.

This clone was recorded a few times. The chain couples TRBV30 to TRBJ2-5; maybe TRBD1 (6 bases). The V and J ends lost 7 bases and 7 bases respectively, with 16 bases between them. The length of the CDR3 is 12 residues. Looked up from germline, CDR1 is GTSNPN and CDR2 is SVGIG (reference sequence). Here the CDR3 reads CAFNRDRGTQYF. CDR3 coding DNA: TGTGCCTTCAACAGGGATCGCGGGACCCAGTACTTC.

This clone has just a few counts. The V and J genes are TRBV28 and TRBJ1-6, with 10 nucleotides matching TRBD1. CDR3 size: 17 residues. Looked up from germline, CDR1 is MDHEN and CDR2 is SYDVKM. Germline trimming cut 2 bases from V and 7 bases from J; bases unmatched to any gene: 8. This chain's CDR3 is CASSLRDRGWKNSPLHF. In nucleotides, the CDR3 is TGTGCCAGCAGTTTACGGGACAGGGGCTGGAAGAATTCACCCCTCCACTTT.

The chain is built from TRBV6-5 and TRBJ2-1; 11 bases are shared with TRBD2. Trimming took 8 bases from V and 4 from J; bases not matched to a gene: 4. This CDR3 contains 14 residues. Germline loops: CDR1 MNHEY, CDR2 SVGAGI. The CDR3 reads CASQGTSGYNEQFF. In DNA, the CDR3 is TGTGCCAGCCAAGGGACTAGCGGATACAATGAGCAGTTCTTC.

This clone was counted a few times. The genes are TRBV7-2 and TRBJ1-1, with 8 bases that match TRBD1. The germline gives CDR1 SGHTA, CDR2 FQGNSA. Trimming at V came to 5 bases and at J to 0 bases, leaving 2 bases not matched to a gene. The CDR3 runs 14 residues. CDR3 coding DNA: TGTGCCAGCAGCCGGGGACAGGTGAACACTGAAGCTTTCTTT. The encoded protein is CASSRGQVNTEAFF.

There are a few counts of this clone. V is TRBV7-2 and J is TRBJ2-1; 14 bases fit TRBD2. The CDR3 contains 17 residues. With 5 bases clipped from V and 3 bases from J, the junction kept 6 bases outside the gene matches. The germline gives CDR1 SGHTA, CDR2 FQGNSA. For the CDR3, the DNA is TGTGCCAGCAGCCTTGGGACTAGCGGGAGCAGCTACAATGAGCAGTTCTTC. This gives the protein CASSLGTSGSSYNEQFF.

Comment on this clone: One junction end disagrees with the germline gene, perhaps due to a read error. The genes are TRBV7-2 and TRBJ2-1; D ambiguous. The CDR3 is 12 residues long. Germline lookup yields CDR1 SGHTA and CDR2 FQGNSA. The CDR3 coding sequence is TGTGCCAGCAGCTTTTCCTTCAATGAGCAGTTCTTC. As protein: CASSFSFNEQFF.

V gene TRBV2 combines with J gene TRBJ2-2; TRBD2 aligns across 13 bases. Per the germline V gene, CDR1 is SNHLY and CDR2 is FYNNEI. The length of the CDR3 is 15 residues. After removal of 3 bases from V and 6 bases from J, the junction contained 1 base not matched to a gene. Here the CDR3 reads CASSDGLAGAGELFF. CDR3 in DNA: TGTGCCAGCAGTGACGGACTAGCGGGAGCCGGGGAGCTGTTTTTT.

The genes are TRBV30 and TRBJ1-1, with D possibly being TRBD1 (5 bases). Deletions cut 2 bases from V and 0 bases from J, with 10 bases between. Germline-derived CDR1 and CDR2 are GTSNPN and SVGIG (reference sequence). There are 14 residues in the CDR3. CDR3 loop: CAWSQRGMNTEAFF. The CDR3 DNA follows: TGTGCCTGGAGTCAACGGGGCATGAACACTGAAGCTTTCTTT. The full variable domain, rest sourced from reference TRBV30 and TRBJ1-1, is SQTIHQWPATLVQPVGSPLSLECTVEGTSNPNLYWYRQAAGRGLQLLFYSVGIGQISSEVPQNLSASRPQDRQFILSSKKLLLSDSGFYLCAWSQRGMNTEAFFGQGTRLTVV.

CDR3: CASSLPPHEQYV. CDR3 nucleotides: TGTGCCAGCAGCCTTCCCCCCCACGAGCAGTACGTC. This chain joins TRBV4-2 and TRBJ2-7; D unclear. The ends were cut back, 4 bases at V and 5 bases at J, with 9 bases in the middle. This CDR3 comprises 12 residues. Germline values: CDR1 LGHNA, CDR2 YNFKEQ.

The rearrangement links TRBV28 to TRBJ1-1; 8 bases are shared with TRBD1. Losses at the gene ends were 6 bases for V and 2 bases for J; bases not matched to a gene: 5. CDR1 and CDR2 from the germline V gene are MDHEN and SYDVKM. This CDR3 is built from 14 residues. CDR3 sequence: CASRRDRSNTEAFF. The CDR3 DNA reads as TGTGCCAGCAGGCGGGACAGGAGCAACACTGAAGCTTTCTTT.

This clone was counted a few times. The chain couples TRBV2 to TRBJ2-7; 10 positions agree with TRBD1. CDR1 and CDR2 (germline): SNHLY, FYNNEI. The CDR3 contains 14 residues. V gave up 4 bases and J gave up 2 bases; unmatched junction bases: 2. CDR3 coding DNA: TGTGCCAGCAGTGTCGGGACAGGGGCCTACGAGCAGTACTTC. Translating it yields CASSVGTGAYEQYF. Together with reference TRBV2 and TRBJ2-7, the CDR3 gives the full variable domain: EPEVTQTPSHQVTQMGQEVILRCVPISNHLYFYWYRQILGQKVEFLVSFYNNEISEKSEIFDDQFSVERPDGSNFTLKIRSTKLEDSAMYFCASSVGTGAYEQYFGPGTRLTVT.

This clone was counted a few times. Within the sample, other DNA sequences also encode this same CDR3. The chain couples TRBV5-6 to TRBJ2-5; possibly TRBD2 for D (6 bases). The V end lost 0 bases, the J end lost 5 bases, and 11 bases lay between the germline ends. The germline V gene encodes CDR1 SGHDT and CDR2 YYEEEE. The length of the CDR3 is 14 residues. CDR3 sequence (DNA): TGTGCCAGCAGCTTGGTGCGGGGTGGGGAGACCCAGTACTTC. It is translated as CASSLVRGGETQYF.

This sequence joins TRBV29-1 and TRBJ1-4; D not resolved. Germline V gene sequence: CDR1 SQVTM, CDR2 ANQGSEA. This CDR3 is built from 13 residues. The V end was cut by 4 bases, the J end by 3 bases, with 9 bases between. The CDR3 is CSVAEVANEKLFF. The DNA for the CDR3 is TGCAGCGTTGCGGAGGTAGCTAATGAAAAACTGTTTTTT.

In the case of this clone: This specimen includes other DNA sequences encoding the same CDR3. The DNA for the CDR3 is TGTGCCAGCTCACCTGCGGGACAAGAGACCCAGTACTTC. Translation gives CASSPAGQETQYF. The V call is TRBV18, the J call TRBJ2-5; D is perhaps TRBD2 (6 bases). The ends were cut back, 3 bases at V and 2 bases at J, with 7 bases in the middle. This CDR3 is 13 amino acids long. Germline loops: CDR1 KGHSH, CDR2 LQKENI.

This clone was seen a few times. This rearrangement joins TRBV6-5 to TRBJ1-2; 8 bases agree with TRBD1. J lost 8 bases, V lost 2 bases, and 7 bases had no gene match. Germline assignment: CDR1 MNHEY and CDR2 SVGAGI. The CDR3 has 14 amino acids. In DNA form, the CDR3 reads TGTGCCAGCAGTTACAAAGGGACAGGACGCGGCTACACCTTC. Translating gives CASSYKGTGRGYTF.

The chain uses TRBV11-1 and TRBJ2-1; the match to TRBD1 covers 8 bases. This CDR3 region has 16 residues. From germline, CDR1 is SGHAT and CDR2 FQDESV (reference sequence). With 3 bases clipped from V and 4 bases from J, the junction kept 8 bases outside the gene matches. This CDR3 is CASSLPTGVGYNEQFF. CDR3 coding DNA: TGTGCCAGCAGCTTGCCGACAGGGGTGGGGTACAATGAGCAGTTCTTC.

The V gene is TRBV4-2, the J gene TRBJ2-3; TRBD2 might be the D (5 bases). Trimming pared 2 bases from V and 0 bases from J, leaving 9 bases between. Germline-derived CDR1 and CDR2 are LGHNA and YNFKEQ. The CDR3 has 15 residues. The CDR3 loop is CASSQQLGSTDTQYF. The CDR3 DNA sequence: TGTGCCAGCAGCCAACAACTAGGGAGCACAGATACGCAGTATTTT.

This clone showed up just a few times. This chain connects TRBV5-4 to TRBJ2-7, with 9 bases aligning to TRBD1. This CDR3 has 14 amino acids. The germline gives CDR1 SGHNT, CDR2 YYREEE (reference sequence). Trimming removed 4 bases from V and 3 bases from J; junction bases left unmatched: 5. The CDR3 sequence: CASSLGQGFYEQYF. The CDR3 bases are TGTGCCAGCAGCCTGGGACAGGGCTTCTACGAGCAGTACTTC.

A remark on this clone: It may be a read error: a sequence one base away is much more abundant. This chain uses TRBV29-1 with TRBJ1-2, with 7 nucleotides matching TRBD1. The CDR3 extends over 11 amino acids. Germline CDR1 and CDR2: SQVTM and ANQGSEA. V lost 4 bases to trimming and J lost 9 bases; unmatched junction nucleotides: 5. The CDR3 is CSVVGGSSYTF. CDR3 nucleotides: TGCAGCGTTGTAGGGGGCTCTAGCTACACCTTC.

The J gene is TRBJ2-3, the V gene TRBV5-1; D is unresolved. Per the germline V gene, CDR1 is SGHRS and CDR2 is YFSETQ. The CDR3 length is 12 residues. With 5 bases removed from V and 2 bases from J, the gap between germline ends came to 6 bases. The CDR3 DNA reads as TGCGCCAGCAGGGGATTCACAGATACGCAGTATTTT. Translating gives CASRGFTDTQYF.

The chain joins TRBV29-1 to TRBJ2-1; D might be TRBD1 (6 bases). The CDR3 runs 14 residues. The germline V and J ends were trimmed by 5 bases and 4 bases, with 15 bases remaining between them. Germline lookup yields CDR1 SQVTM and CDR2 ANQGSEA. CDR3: CSVLSGTLYNEQFF. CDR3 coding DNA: TGCAGCGTTCTCTCCGGGACACTATACAATGAGCAGTTCTTC.

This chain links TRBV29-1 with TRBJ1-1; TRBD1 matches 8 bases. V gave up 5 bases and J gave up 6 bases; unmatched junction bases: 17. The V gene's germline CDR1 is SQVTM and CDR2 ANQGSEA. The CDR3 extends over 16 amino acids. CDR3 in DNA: TGCAGCGTTATGACAGGGGCCCTGAGTCGGCCCGCTGAAGCTTTCTTT. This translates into CSVMTGALSRPAEAFF.

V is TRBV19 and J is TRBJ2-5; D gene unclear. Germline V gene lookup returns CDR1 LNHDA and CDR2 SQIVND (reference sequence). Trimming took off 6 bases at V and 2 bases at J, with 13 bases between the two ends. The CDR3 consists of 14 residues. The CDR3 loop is CASSTEGPQETQYF. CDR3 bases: TGTGCCAGTAGCACGGAAGGCCCACAAGAGACCCAGTACTTC.

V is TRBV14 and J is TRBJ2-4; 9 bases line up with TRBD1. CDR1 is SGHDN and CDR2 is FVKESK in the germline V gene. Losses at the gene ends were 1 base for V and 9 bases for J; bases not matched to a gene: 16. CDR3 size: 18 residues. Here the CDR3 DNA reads TGTGCCAGCAGCCAAGCGGCCCCGGGACAGGGACGGTTCGGCATTCAGTACTTC. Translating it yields CASSQAAPGQGRFGIQYF.

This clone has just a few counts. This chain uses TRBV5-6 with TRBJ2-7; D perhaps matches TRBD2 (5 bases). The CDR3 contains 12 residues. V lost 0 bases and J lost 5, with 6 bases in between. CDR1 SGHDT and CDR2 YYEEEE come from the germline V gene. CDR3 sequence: CASSLAGNEQYV. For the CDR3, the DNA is TGTGCCAGCAGCTTGGCGGGGAACGAGCAGTACGTC.

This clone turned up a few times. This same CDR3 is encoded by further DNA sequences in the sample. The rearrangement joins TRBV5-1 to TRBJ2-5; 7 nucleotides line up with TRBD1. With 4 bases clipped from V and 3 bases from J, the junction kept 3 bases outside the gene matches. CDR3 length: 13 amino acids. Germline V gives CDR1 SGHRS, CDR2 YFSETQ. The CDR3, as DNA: TGCGCCAGCAGCCTGACAGGGAAAGAGACCCAGTACTTC. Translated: CASSLTGKETQYF.

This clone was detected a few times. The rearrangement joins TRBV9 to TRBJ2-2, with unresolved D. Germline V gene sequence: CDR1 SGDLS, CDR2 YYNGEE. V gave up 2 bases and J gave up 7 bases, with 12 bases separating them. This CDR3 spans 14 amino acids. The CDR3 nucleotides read TGTGCCAGCAGCGTGAGTCTAGTTAACGGGGAGCTGTTTTTT. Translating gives CASSVSLVNGELFF.